This is a list of T cell receptor beta chains from one sample in a study of blood T cell repertoires in COVID-19. The method was immunoSEQ multiplex PCR; TCRdb's version includes in-frame clones alone and lacks a portion of them. The sample contains about 120,000 clones, just under 90% of which appear only once. Sequenced input: peripheral blood. The receptors derive from a woman in her forties or fifties with acute or convalescent COVID-19. The CDR3 runs from the conserved cysteine through the conserved F or W. Fields, in order: V gene, D gene, J gene, clone size, CDR3 protein, CDR3 DNA. D genes are given only for firm matches. Clone sizes are given selectively: once, few, many, or a class where the clone is expanded.

V: TRBV11-3; D: TRBD1; J: TRBJ2-3; size: NA; CDR3: CASSSTGDGTDTQYF; DNA: TGTGCCAGCAGCTCTACAGGGGACGGTACAGATACGCAGTATTTT
V: TRBV25-1; D: TRBD1; J: TRBJ1-1; size: NA; CDR3: CASTSQGSTEAFF; DNA: TGTGCCAGCACCTCACAGGGGAGCACTGAAGCTTTCTTT
V: TRBV6-1; D: NA; J: TRBJ1-1; size: NA; CDR3: CASSDWGLNLRSTEAFF; DNA: TGTGCCAGCAGTGACTGGGGGCTTAACCTCAGGAGCACTGAAGCTTTCTTT
V: TRBV5-1; D: TRBD2; J: TRBJ2-1; size: NA; CDR3: CASSYLAGEGYNEQFF; DNA: TGCGCCAGCAGCTATCTAGCGGGAGAGGGTTACAATGAGCAGTTCTTC
V: TRBV7-2; D: TRBD1; J: TRBJ1-6; size: NA; CDR3: CASSSQGDYNSPLHF; DNA: TGTGCCAGCAGCTCGCAGGGGGACTATAATTCACCCCTCCACTTT
V: TRBV30; D: NA; J: TRBJ1-2; size: NA; CDR3: CAWSVPWRRGGGYTF; DNA: TGTGCCTGGAGTGTACCGTGGAGGAGGGGTGGAGGCTACACCTTC
V: TRBV6-5; D: NA; J: TRBJ1-2; size: few; CDR3: CASSYGQSHYGYTF; DNA: TGTGCCAGCAGTTACGGACAATCCCACTATGGCTACACCTTC
V: TRBV5-5; D: NA; J: TRBJ1-1; size: NA; CDR3: CASSFGGNTEAFF; DNA: TGTGCCAGCAGCTTCGGCGGGAACACTGAAGCTTTCTTT
V: TRBV7-9; D: NA; J: TRBJ1-5; size: NA; CDR3: CASSLVDQPQHF; DNA: TGTGCCAGCAGCTTAGTAGATCAGCCCCAGCATTTT
V: TRBV11-3; D: TRBD1; J: TRBJ2-1; size: NA; CDR3: CASSWAPDRGPYNEQFF; DNA: TGTGCCAGCAGCTGGGCCCCCGACAGGGGGCCTTACAATGAGCAGTTCTTC
V: TRBV7-8; D: TRBD2; J: TRBJ2-1; size: NA; CDR3: CASSLSGGLTYNEQFF; DNA: TGTGCCAGCAGCCTTAGCGGGGGGTTAACCTACAATGAGCAGTTCTTC
V: TRBV3-1/TRBV3-2; D: NA; J: TRBJ2-5; size: NA; CDR3: CASSPGLNQETQYF; DNA: TGTGCCAGCAGCCCGGGACTGAACCAAGAGACCCAGTACTTC
V: TRBV11-3; D: NA; J: TRBJ1-1; size: few; CDR3: CASSSTGNTEAFF; DNA: TGTGCCAGCAGCTCAACAGGGAACACTGAAGCTTTCTTT
V: TRBV21-1; D: NA; J: TRBJ2-7; size: NA; CDR3: CASSRGVITYEQYF; DNA: TGTGCCAGCAGCAGGGGCGTTATAACCTACGAGCAGTACTTC
V: TRBV14; D: NA; J: TRBJ2-1; size: NA; CDR3: CASSQEGGRYYNEQFF; DNA: TGTGCCAGCAGCCAAGAGGGCGGGCGCTACTACAATGAGCAGTTCTTC
V: TRBV7-8; D: NA; J: TRBJ1-5; size: NA; CDR3: CASSLGGSDQPQHF; DNA: TGTGCCAGCAGCTTAGGCGGGTCCGACCAGCCCCAGCATTTT
V: TRBV5-1; D: NA; J: TRBJ2-3; size: NA; CDR3: CASSSARGSTDTQYF; DNA: TGCGCCAGCAGCTCGGCTAGGGGGAGCACAGATACGCAGTATTTT
V: TRBV2; D: TRBD1; J: TRBJ1-5; size: NA; CDR3: CASSERQGVFQPQHF; DNA: TGTGCCAGCAGTGAGCGTCAGGGGGTTTTTCAGCCCCAGCATTTT
V: TRBV9; D: TRBD1; J: TRBJ1-6; size: few; CDR3: CASSPRGTGDNSPLHF; DNA: TGTGCCAGCAGCCCCCGAGGGACAGGGGACAATTCACCCCTCCACTTT
V: TRBV11-2; D: TRBD2; J: TRBJ2-2; size: few; CDR3: CASSLRAGTSGELFF; DNA: TGTGCCAGCAGCTTAAGAGCGGGAACTTCCGGGGAGCTGTTTTTT
V: TRBV7-9; D: NA; J: TRBJ2-1; size: NA; CDR3: CASSPGLINANEQFF; DNA: TGTGCCAGCAGCCCGGGACTCATTAACGCAAATGAGCAGTTCTTC
V: TRBV18; D: TRBD1; J: TRBJ1-2; size: NA; CDR3: CASSPPEGGTGGYTF; DNA: TGTGCCAGCTCACCACCGGAAGGGGGCACGGGTGGCTACACCTTC
V: TRBV6-2/TRBV6-3; D: TRBD1; J: TRBJ2-1; size: NA; CDR3: CASSPPPGQIVAHNNEQFF; DNA: TGTGCCAGCAGTCCGCCCCCGGGACAGATTGTAGCCCATAACAATGAGCAGTTCTTC
V: TRBV11-2; D: TRBD1; J: TRBJ1-2; size: NA; CDR3: CASSLGATGGAYGYTF; DNA: TGTGCCAGCAGCTTAGGAGCGACAGGGGGCGCGTATGGCTACACCTTC
V: TRBV27; D: NA; J: TRBJ1-2; size: NA; CDR3: CASSRDTSNYGYTF; DNA: TGTGCCAGCAGCCGGGACACCTCTAACTATGGCTACACCTTC
V: TRBV11-2; D: NA; J: TRBJ2-5; size: NA; CDR3: CASSFTGSQETQYF; DNA: TGTGCCAGCAGCTTTACAGGGTCTCAAGAGACCCAGTACTTC
V: TRBV18; D: TRBD1; J: TRBJ1-3; size: NA; CDR3: CASSPSGGASGNTIYF; DNA: TGTGCCAGCTCACCTTCAGGGGGCGCGAGCGGAAACACCATATATTTT
V: TRBV4-3; D: NA; J: TRBJ2-1; size: NA; CDR3: CASSQVQASMGEQFF; DNA: TGCGCCAGCAGCCAAGTCCAGGCTAGCATGGGTGAGCAGTTCTTC
V: TRBV3-1/TRBV3-2; D: TRBD1; J: TRBJ2-3; size: NA; CDR3: CASTKGAAIPTQYF; DNA: TGTGCCAGCACTAAGGGGGCCGCCATACCTACGCAGTATTTT
V: TRBV28; D: TRBD2; J: TRBJ2-3; size: NA; CDR3: CASSFLLFSGSGDTQYF; DNA: TGTGCCAGCAGTTTTCTCCTCTTCAGCGGGAGTGGGGATACGCAGTATTTT
V: TRBV5-1; D: NA; J: TRBJ2-1; size: NA; CDR3: CASSLEVGLGNNEQFF; DNA: TGCGCCAGCAGCTTGGAGGTGGGGCTTGGAAACAATGAGCAGTTCTTC
V: TRBV14; D: TRBD2; J: TRBJ2-2; size: NA; CDR3: CASSPWGGNTGELFF; DNA: TGTGCCAGCAGCCCCTGGGGGGGTAACACCGGGGAGCTGTTTTTT
V: TRBV27; D: TRBD1; J: TRBJ1-2; size: few; CDR3: CASSSRQGAEFGYTF; DNA: TGTGCCAGCAGTTCTCGACAGGGGGCCGAGTTTGGCTACACCTTC
V: TRBV21-1; D: NA; J: TRBJ1-2; size: NA; CDR3: CASSNVPQGYYGYTF; DNA: TGTGCCAGCAGCAATGTCCCCCAGGGCTACTATGGCTACACCTTC
V: TRBV6-5; D: TRBD1; J: TRBJ1-2; size: NA; CDR3: CASSWGTGANYGYTF; DNA: TGTGCCAGCAGTTGGGGGACAGGGGCTAACTATGGCTACACCTTC
V: TRBV30; D: TRBD1; J: TRBJ2-2; size: NA; CDR3: CAWRIRGRNTGELFF; DNA: TGTGCCTGGAGGATCAGGGGGAGGAACACCGGGGAGCTGTTTTTT
V: TRBV4-3; D: TRBD1; J: TRBJ2-2; size: NA; CDR3: CASSKQGANTGELFF; DNA: TGCGCCAGCAGTAAACAGGGGGCGAACACCGGGGAGCTGTTTTTT
V: TRBV9; D: NA; J: TRBJ1-5; size: few; CDR3: CASSVGGGGQPQHF; DNA: TGTGCCAGCAGCGTAGGGGGGGGCGGTCAGCCCCAGCATTTT
V: TRBV9; D: NA; J: TRBJ1-1; size: few; CDR3: CASSVAIDKLSANTEAFF; DNA: TGTGCCAGCAGCGTAGCTATAGATAAGCTCAGCGCTAACACTGAAGCTTTCTTT
V: TRBV27; D: NA; J: TRBJ1-1; size: NA; CDR3: CASSFSSQTNTEAFF; DNA: TGTGCCAGCAGTTTCAGTTCACAGACGAACACTGAAGCTTTCTTT
V: TRBV2; D: TRBD2; J: TRBJ2-1; size: NA; CDR3: CASSRTSGRILGNEQFF; DNA: TGTGCCAGCAGTAGGACTAGCGGGAGAATCTTAGGCAATGAGCAGTTCTTC
V: TRBV20-1; D: NA; J: TRBJ1-1; size: NA; CDR3: CSASASWGRLEAFF; DNA: TGCAGTGCTAGTGCATCGTGGGGGAGGCTTGAAGCTTTCTTT
V: TRBV2; D: TRBD2; J: TRBJ2-1; size: NA; CDR3: CASSQRGNNEQFF; DNA: TGTGCCAGTTCCCAGCGGGGAAACAATGAGCAGTTCTTC
V: TRBV9; D: NA; J: TRBJ1-2; size: NA; CDR3: CASSVLGGADGYTF; DNA: TGTGCCAGCAGCGTCCTGGGAGGGGCTGATGGCTACACCTTC
V: TRBV4-2; D: TRBD1; J: TRBJ1-4; size: NA; CDR3: CASSQPGTGKQKLFF; DNA: TGTGCCAGCAGCCAACCCGGGACAGGGAAGCAGAAACTGTTTTTT
V: TRBV24-1; D: TRBD1; J: TRBJ1-2; size: few; CDR3: CATSRQGISGYTF; DNA: TGTGCCACCAGTCGACAGGGGATATCTGGCTACACCTTC
V: TRBV4-1; D: TRBD1; J: TRBJ2-3; size: NA; CDR3: CASSPIGTEQYF; DNA: TGCGCCAGCAGCCCTATCGGGACAGAGCAGTATTTT
V: TRBV6-5; D: TRBD1; J: TRBJ1-2; size: once; CDR3: CASSPSRDSVHGYTF; DNA: TGTGCCAGCAGTCCCTCCCGGGACAGCGTGCATGGCTACACCTTC
V: TRBV25-1; D: NA; J: TRBJ1-4; size: NA; CDR3: CASIFGEKLFF; DNA: TGTGCCAGCATTTTCGGGGAAAAACTGTTTTTT
V: TRBV4-3; D: NA; J: TRBJ2-2; size: NA; CDR3: CASSQVGSENTGELFF; DNA: TGCGCCAGCAGCCAAGTTGGTAGCGAGAACACCGGGGAGCTGTTTTTT
V: TRBV2; D: NA; J: TRBJ1-1; size: NA; CDR3: CASSPPKGTEAFF; DNA: TGTGCCAGCAGTCCCCCCAAGGGGACTGAAGCTTTCTTT